Shown below are 5 T cell receptor beta chains from a single sample sequenced in a study of T cell responses to AZD1222 COVID-19 vaccine. Measured with immunoSEQ multiplex PCR; TCRdb has only the in-frame clones, and not every one. The sample lists roughly 180,000 clones; approximately 90% were seen once. Sequenced material: peripheral blood, taken 28 days after the second AZD1222 dose. The receptors stem from an adult who received the AZD1222 COVID-19 vaccine.

The chain combines TRBV7-9 with TRBJ2-7; TRBD1 matches 7 bases. From germline, CDR1 is SEHNR and CDR2 FQNEAQ (reference sequence). CDR3 size: 13 residues. V lost 3 bases to trimming and J lost 8 bases; unmatched junction nucleotides: 7. The chain's CDR3 is CASSLRQGAQQYF. CDR3 coding DNA: TGTGCCAGCAGCTTGAGACAGGGAGCCCAGCAGTACTTC.

The chain has TRBV6-2 or TRBV6-3 and TRBJ2-3; 7 bases are shared with TRBD2. The CDR3 extends over 15 amino acids. CDR1 and CDR2 (germline): MNHEY, SVGEGT. The V segment lost 4 bases and the J segment 0 bases; nucleotides outside the gene matches: 4. CDR3 DNA sequence: TGTGCCAGCAGTTGGAACGGGGGGAGCACAGATACGCAGTATTTT. Its translation is CASSWNGGSTDTQYF.

The chain joins TRBV3-1 (or the pseudogene TRBV3-2) to TRBJ2-2; D might be TRBD2 (5 bases). The CDR3 has 16 residues. V was cut by 0 bases and J by 5 bases, with 13 bases left in between. Per germline, CDR1 LGHDT and CDR2 YNNKEL (reference sequence). The CDR3 DNA is TGTGCCAGCAGCCAAGAAGGAGGCCCCAGGACCGGGGAGCTGTTTTTT. Residues: CASSQEGGPRTGELFF.

The chain carries TRBV6-5 and TRBJ1-5, with TRBD1 as a possible D gene (5 bases). V shed 5 bases and J shed 5 bases, with 13 bases lying between them. The CDR3 contains 14 residues. Per germline, CDR1 MNHEY and CDR2 SVGAGI. The CDR3 spells CASSQRRGYQPQHF. CDR3 nucleotides: TGTGCCAGCAGTCAGAGGAGGGGTTATCAGCCCCAGCATTTT.

With respect to this clone: Other nucleotide sequences from this sample produce the same CDR3. The CDR3 DNA follows: TGTGCCAGCAGTGAAGGAGGGCGCTATGGCTACACCTTC. Its translation is CASSEGGRYGYTF. The rearrangement joins TRBV25-1 to TRBJ1-2; no definite D call. This CDR3 is built from 13 residues. In germline, CDR1 is MGHDK, CDR2 SYGVNS. V was trimmed by 2 bases and J by 4 bases, leaving 8 bases between them.